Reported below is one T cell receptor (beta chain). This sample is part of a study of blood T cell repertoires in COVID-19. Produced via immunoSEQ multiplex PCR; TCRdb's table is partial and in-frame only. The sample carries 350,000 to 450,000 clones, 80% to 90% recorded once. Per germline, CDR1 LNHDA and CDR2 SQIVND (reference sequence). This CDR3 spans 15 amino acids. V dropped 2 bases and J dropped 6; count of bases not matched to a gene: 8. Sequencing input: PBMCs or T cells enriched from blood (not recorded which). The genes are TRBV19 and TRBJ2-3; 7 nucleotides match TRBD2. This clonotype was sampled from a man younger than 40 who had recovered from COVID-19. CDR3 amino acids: CASSIRGLAVDTQYF. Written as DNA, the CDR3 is TGTGCCAGTAGTATAAGGGGCCTAGCGGTGGATACGCAGTATTTT.